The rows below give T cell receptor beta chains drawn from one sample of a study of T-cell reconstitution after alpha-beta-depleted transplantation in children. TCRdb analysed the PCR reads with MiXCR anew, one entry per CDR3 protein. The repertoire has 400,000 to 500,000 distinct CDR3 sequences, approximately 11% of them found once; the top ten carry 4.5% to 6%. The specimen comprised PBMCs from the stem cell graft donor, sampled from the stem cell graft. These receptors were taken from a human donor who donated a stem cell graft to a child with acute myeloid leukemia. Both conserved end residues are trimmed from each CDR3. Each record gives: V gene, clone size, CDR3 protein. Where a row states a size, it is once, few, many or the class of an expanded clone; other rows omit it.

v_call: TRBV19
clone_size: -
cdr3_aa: ASSIRTYQPQH

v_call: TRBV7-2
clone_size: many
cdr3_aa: ASSERGGHEQY

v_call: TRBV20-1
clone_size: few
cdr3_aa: SARDQGAEGTEAF

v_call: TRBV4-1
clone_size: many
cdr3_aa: ASSQDRRQGLYGYT

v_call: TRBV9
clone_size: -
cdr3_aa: ASKSTGTGELF

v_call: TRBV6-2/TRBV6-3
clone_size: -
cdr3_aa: ASSYSMSGSGADEQF

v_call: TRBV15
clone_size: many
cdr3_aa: ATSRTTSGRTYEQY

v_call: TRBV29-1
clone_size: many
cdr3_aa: SVDRDTEAF

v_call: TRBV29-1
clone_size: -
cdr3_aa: SVEGLAAFRETQY

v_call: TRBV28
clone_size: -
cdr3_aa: ASSSLINQPQH

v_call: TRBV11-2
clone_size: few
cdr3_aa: ASSRVSTGELF

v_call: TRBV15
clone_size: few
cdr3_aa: ATSSRRQGYGEQF

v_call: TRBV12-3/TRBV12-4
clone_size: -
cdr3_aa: ASLGSTDAQY

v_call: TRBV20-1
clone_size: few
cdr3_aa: SAAYNEQF

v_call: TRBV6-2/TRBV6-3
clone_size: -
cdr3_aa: ASSYRGLAEVGGNDGELF

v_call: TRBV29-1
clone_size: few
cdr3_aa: SGYTGLKNIQY

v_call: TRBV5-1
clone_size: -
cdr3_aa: ASTLDGGKLF

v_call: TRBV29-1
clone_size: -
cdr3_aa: SVDRGDTQY

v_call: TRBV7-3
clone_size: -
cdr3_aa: ASSPQRGNYNEQF

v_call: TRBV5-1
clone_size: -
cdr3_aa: ASSQDVHNGQF

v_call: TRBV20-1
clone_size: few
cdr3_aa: SARDGGQGVYGYT

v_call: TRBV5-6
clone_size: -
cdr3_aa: ASSGGGLDPGYTQY

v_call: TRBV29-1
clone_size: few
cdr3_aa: SVETGNYEQY

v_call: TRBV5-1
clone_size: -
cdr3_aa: ASSLGFGEITEAF

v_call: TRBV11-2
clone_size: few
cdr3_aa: ASSVTGTGGRNSNQPQH

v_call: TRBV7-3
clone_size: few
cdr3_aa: ASSLERAGVGTDTQY

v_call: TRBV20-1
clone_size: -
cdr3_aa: SARGFDTQY

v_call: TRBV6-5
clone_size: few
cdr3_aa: ASSYSRDGTIY

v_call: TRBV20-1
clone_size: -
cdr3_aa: SAPPLAGDHTDTQY

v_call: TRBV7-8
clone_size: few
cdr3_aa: ASSLAGGPSDEQF

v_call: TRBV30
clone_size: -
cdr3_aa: AWLWTGEAEKLF

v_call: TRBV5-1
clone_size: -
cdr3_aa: ASSLGRREETQY

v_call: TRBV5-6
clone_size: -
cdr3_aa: ASGSAEYGYT

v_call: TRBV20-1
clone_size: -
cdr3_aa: SASPQDSLYGYT

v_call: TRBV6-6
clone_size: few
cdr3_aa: ASSYSPTAEQY

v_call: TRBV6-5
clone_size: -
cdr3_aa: ASSYDRTYEQY

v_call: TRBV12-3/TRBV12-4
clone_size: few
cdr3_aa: ASIRSGTTYNEQF

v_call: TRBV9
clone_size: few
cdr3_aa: ASNTQGGELF

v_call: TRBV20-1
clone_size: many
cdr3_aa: SANGETGGWQETQY

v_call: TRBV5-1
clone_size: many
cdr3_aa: ASSLGLAGSQETQY

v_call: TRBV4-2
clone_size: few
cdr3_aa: ASSQEGTSSYEQY

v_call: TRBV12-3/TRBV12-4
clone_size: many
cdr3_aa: ASSSGTGVQPQH

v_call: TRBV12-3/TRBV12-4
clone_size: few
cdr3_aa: ASSSAGGRRSGELF

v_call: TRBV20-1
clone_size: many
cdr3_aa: SARATVSYGYT

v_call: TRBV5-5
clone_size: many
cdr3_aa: ASRAGLANGELF

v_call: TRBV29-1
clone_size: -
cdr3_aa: SVDIPTGDGYT

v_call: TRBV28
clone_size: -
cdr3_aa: ASRGGSYNEQF

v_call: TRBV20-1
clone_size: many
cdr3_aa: SAPWTGEETQY

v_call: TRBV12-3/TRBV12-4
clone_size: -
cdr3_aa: ASSPLPGGGETQY

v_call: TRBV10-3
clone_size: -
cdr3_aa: AISETGTSTYEQY

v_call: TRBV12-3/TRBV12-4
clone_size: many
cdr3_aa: ASSSGTKNIQY

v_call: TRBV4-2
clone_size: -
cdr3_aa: ASSQSSAQF

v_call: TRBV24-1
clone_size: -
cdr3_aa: ATGALNDNEQF